The 19 T cell receptor beta chains given below trace back to one sample, sequenced in a study of T cell responses to AZD1222 COVID-19 vaccine. Clones were read by immunoSEQ multiplex PCR, and TCRdb kept only the in-frame ones, dropping some. The table records under 150,000 clones, around 85% of them present only once. Sequenced here: peripheral blood, sampled 28 days after the second dose of the MenACWY control vaccine. The receptors derive from an adult who received the MenACWY meningococcal vaccine as a control.

CDR3 sequence reads: CASSNGGLAFNEQFF. As DNA, the CDR3 is TGTGCCAGCAGTAACGGGGGACTAGCGTTCAATGAGCAGTTCTTC. The chain uses TRBV27 and TRBJ2-1, with 10 nucleotides matching TRBD2. Looked up from germline, CDR1 is MNHEY and CDR2 is SMNVEV (reference sequence). The CDR3 totals 15 residues. The V segment lost 5 bases and the J segment 6 bases; nucleotides outside the gene matches: 7.

The chain is built from TRBV10-3 and TRBJ2-2; the D gene is possibly TRBD1 (5 bases). CDR3 length equals 15 residues. Germline-derived CDR1 and CDR2 are ENHRY and SYGVKD. V lost 4 bases and J lost 0, with 9 bases in between. The CDR3 protein is CAISVSGPNTGELFF. In DNA form, the CDR3 reads TGTGCCATCAGTGTGTCAGGGCCGAACACCGGGGAGCTGTTTTTT.

The chain employs TRBV4-1 and TRBJ2-7, with TRBD1 as a possible D gene (5 bases). Trimming left V 7 bases short and J 5 bases short, with 24 bases between. Germline V gene sequence: CDR1 MGHRA, CDR2 YSYEKL. The CDR3 is 16 residues long. The CDR3 DNA is TGCGCCAGCAAAGTCAAACATTCACAGGAAGTCGACGAGCAGTACGTC. Its translation is CASKVKHSQEVDEQYV.

This clone was counted a single time. The chain is built from TRBV5-4 and TRBJ1-4; unclear D gene. The CDR3 totals 16 residues. CDR1 is SGHNT, CDR2 YYREEE, per germline (reference sequence). V lost 4 bases, J lost 2 bases, and 15 bases lay in between. The DNA of the CDR3 is TGTGCCAGCAGCCGCGGCGCGGTAGGCACTAATGAAAAACTGTTTTTT. This translates into CASSRGAVGTNEKLFF.

The V call is TRBV11-2, the J call TRBJ2-5; 7 bases are a match to TRBD2. The CDR3 totals 16 residues. The V gene's germline CDR1 is SGHAT and CDR2 FQNNGV. Trimming cost V 1 base and J 4 bases; bases outside gene matches: 9. The CDR3 nucleotides are TGTGCCAGCAGCTTAGTGGGCGGGAGTGGTGGAGAGACCCAGTACTTC. This encodes CASSLVGGSGGETQYF.

The chain combines TRBV19 with TRBJ2-7, with 7 bases matching TRBD2. V dropped 6 bases and J dropped 2; count of bases not matched to a gene: 13. Per germline, CDR1 LNHDA and CDR2 SQIVND (reference sequence). The CDR3 sequence is 16 residues long. DNA of the CDR3: TGTGCCAGTAGCACGGGGGGTGGGGTAGGTACCTACGAGCAGTACTTC. It yields the protein CASSTGGGVGTYEQYF. The variable domain in full, with the rest retrieved from reference TRBV19 and TRBJ2-7, is DGGITQSPKYLFRKEGQNVTLSCEQNLNHDAMYWYRQDPGQGLRLIYYSQIVNDFQKGDIAEGYSVSREKKESFPLTVTSAQKNPTAFYLCASSTGGGVGTYEQYFGPGTRLTVT.

J is TRBJ1-2 and V is TRBV5-1, with 8 bases fitting TRBD1. The J segment lost 1 base and the V segment lost 3 bases, leaving 8 bases of the junction unmatched. The germline CDR1 and CDR2 sequences are SGHRS and YFSETQ. The CDR3 is made up of 16 amino acids. CDR3 nucleotide sequence: TGCGCCAGCAGCTGGTCCCCAGGGGGCGGTAACTATGGCTACACCTTC. It specifies CASSWSPGGGNYGYTF.

This clone was counted a few times. The rearrangement uses TRBV12-3 or TRBV12-4 and TRBJ2-1; no definite D call. V lost 3 bases to trimming and J lost 4 bases, with 4 bases between them. CDR3 length: 12 amino acids. DNA for the CDR3: TGTGCCAGCAGTTTTGGTTACAATGAGCAGTTCTTC. Translation gives CASSFGYNEQFF.

This chain links TRBV15 with TRBJ2-6; no reliable D call. CDR1 LNHNV and CDR2 YYDKDF come from the germline V gene (reference sequence). The germline V and J ends were trimmed by 0 bases and 4 bases, with 4 bases remaining between them. CDR3 length equals 14 residues. The CDR3 DNA is TGTGCCACCAGCAGAGATAACGGGGCCAACGTCCTGACTTTC. Amino acids: CATSRDNGANVLTF.

The V and J genes are TRBV6-5 and TRBJ2-7; D is possibly TRBD2 (6 bases). The CDR3 totals 14 residues. CDR1 and CDR2 (germline): MNHEY, SVGAGI. V lost 0 bases and J 3 bases, leaving 9 bases between the germline ends. The CDR3 DNA follows: TGTGCCAGCAGTTACTCGGGGGGAGACTACGAGCAGTACGTC. It specifies CASSYSGGDYEQYV.

This chain connects TRBV7-9 to TRBJ1-6, with D unclear. The CDR3 runs to 14 residues. V dropped 9 bases and J dropped 1 base, with 10 bases sitting between them. The germline CDR1 and CDR2 sequences are SEHNR and FQNEAQ (reference sequence). CDR3 sequence reads: CASGSQSYNSPLHF. CDR3 coding DNA: TGTGCCAGTGGGTCTCAATCCTATAATTCACCCCTCCACTTT. Based on the CDR3 plus reference TRBV7-9 and TRBJ1-6, the full variable domain is DTGVSQNPRHKITKRGQNVTFRCDPISEHNRLYWYRQTLGQGPEFLTYFQNEAQLEKSRLLSDRFSAERPKGSFSTLEIQRTEQGDSAMYLCASGSQSYNSPLHFGNGTRLTVT.

This clone is a singleton in its sample. The gene calls are TRBV4-2 and TRBJ1-4; 7 nucleotides line up with TRBD1. V dropped 7 bases and J dropped 5; count of bases not matched to a gene: 10. The CDR3 extends over 15 amino acids. The germline CDR1 and CDR2 sequences are LGHNA and YNFKEQ. CDR3 region: CASNTGPGQNEKLFF. The CDR3 bases are TGTGCCAGCAACACGGGCCCGGGACAGAATGAAAAACTGTTTTTT.

V gene TRBV10-3 combines with J gene TRBJ2-1; D remains ambiguous. V dropped 2 bases and J dropped 9 bases, with 8 bases sitting between them. CDR1 and CDR2 from the germline V gene are ENHRY and SYGVKD. The CDR3 spans 12 residues. In nucleotides, the CDR3 is TGTGCCATCAGTGAGAACCCCCCTGAGCAGTTCTTC. Its protein product is CAISENPPEQFF.

The table lists this clone with a few counts. V and J are TRBV11-3 and TRBJ2-1; TRBD1 might be the D (5 bases). V lost 4 bases, J lost 7 bases, and 17 bases lay in between. Germline V CDR1 and CDR2: SGHNT, YENEEA. The CDR3 is made up of 15 amino acids. CDR3 nucleotide sequence: TGTGCCAGCAGCTCACCGGGCCAGGGTTGGAATGAGCAGTTCTTC. It yields the protein CASSSPGQGWNEQFF. Full variable domain (outside the CDR3, taken from reference TRBV11-3 and TRBJ2-1): EAGVVQSPRYKIIEKKQPVAFWCNPISGHNTLYWYLQNLGQGPELLIRYENEEAVDDSQLPKDRFSAERLKGVDSTLKIQPAELGDSAVYLCASSSPGQGWNEQFFGPGTRLTVL.

The rearrangement joins TRBV28 to TRBJ1-6; the D is unclear. The CDR3 is made up of 15 amino acids. V was trimmed by 4 bases and J by 10 bases, leaving 17 bases between them. The germline CDR1 and CDR2 sequences are MDHEN and SYDVKM. In DNA, the CDR3 is TGTGCCAGCAGTTCGACTCGGCCTAGGGCCTCACCCCTCCACTTT. This encodes CASSSTRPRASPLHF.

The rearrangement links TRBV6-5 to TRBJ1-2; D remains ambiguous. Trimming took 5 bases from V and 2 from J, leaving 9 bases between them. CDR3 length: 13 residues. Germline V gene data show CDR1 as MNHEY and CDR2 as SVGAGI. CDR3 coding DNA: TGTGCCAGCAGTCTGACCGAGAACTATGGCTACACCTTC. It specifies CASSLTENYGYTF.

The rearrangement uses TRBV18 and TRBJ2-1; TRBD2 aligns across 12 bases. The CDR3 runs 15 residues. The trim removed 4 bases at V and 9 bases at J, leaving 7 bases unmatched. CDR1 KGHSH and CDR2 LQKENI come from the germline V gene. CDR3 region: CASSLTSGSGVEQFF. DNA of the CDR3: TGTGCCAGCTCACTGACTAGCGGGAGTGGCGTTGAGCAGTTCTTC.

This CDR3 reads CASSRRGQETQYF. The CDR3, as DNA: TGTGCCAGCAGCAGGCGGGGGCAAGAGACCCAGTACTTC. The rearrangement uses TRBV11-3 and TRBJ2-5; TRBD2 aligns across 7 bases. The ends lost 5 bases at V and 2 bases at J; junction bases unmatched: 2. Germline CDR1 reads SGHNT; CDR2 reads YENEEA. The CDR3 totals 13 residues.

The chain couples TRBV11-2 to TRBJ1-1, with D maybe TRBD1 (5 bases). Germline loops: CDR1 SGHAT, CDR2 FQNNGV. V was cut by 5 bases and J by 5 bases, with 18 bases left in between. The CDR3 is 15 amino acids. In nucleotides, the CDR3 is TGTGCCAGCAGCCACCCCCGGGGCCGAGGGACTGAAGCTTTCTTT. It yields the protein CASSHPRGRGTEAFF.